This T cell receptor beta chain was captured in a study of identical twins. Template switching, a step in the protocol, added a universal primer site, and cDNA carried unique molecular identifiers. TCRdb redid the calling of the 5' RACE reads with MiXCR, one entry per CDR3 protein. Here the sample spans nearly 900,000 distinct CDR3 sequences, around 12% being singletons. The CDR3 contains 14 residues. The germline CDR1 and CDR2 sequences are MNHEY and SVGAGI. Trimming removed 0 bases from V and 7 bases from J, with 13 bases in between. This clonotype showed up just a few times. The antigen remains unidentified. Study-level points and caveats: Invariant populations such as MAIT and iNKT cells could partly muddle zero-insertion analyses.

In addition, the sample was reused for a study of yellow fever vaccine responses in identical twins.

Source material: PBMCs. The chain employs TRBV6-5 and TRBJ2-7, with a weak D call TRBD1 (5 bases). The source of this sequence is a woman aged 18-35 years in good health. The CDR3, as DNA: TGTGCCAGCAGTTACTCGCGACAGAGCCGAGAGCAGTACTTC. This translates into CASSYSRQSREQYF.